These 30 T cell receptor beta chains share one sample of origin, sequenced in a study of shared clonotypes between healthy human individuals. Repertoires were generated with immunoSEQ multiplex PCR, while TCRdb's copy carries only in-frame clones and drops some. The table has 110,000 or so clones, more than 65% seen once. The sample was memory CD8+ T cells sorted from blood. The subset here: CD45RO+ cells pooled with CCR7-negative TemRA cells. Every receptor here comes from a woman in her thirties in good health.

This chain uses TRBV5-1 with TRBJ2-1; 12 bases map to TRBD2. The junction had 10 bases not matched to a gene; V was cut back by 1 base and J by 8 bases. The length of the CDR3 is 17 residues. Germline V gene data show CDR1 as SGHRS and CDR2 as YFSETQ. The CDR3 loop is CASSLNRLAGVGDEQFF. The CDR3 bases are TGCGCCAGCAGCTTGAACAGACTAGCGGGAGTTGGGGATGAGCAGTTCTTC.

This chain joins TRBV11-2 and TRBJ1-3; D is perhaps TRBD1 (6 bases). The germline V gene encodes CDR1 SGHAT and CDR2 FQNNGV. Trimming stripped 5 bases from V and 4 bases from J, with 15 bases between. The CDR3 is 15 amino acids. CDR3 nucleotides: TGTGCCAGCAGCCCTTCTCAGGGGCGAGGAAACACCATATATTTT. Encoded protein: CASSPSQGRGNTIYF.

This clone was found a few times. The CDR3 nucleotides are TGTGCCTGGAGTAGAGAGGGCAATCAGCCCCAGCATTTT. This encodes CAWSREGNQPQHF. This sequence joins TRBV30 and TRBJ1-5; D is ambiguous. V gave up 2 bases and J gave up 2 bases, with 7 bases separating them. The CDR3 loop spans 13 amino acids. Germline V gives CDR1 GTSNPN, CDR2 SVGIG (reference sequence).

CDR3 DNA sequence: TGTGCCAGCAGCCAAGATCCTGGCTCTAGCTCCTACGAGCAGTACTTC. Residues: CASSQDPGSSSYEQYF. V and J are TRBV4-2 and TRBJ2-5, with unresolved D. The J call may not be correct, given that the DNA end is closer to TRBJ2-7. The CDR3 is 16 residues long. Germline V gene sequence: CDR1 LGHNA, CDR2 YNFKEQ.

This clone was recorded once. This chain connects TRBV28 to TRBJ2-2, with 12 bases that match TRBD2. The CDR3 length is 15 residues. The germline CDR1 and CDR2 sequences are MDHEN and SYDVKM. J was trimmed by 0 bases and V by 8 bases; bases with no gene match: 1. In DNA form, the CDR3 reads TGTGCCAGCCTAGCGGGAGGGCCGAACACCGGGGAGCTGTTTTTT. It encodes CASLAGGPNTGELFF.

This clone turned up a few times. The chain employs TRBV6-1 and TRBJ2-5; 11 nucleotides agree with TRBD2. This CDR3 has 15 residues. V dropped 11 bases and J dropped 5; count of bases not matched to a gene: 13. CDR1 is MNHNS, CDR2 SASEGT, per germline. CDR3 DNA: TGTGCCGTGCTTCCGCTAGCGGGAGGTGGGGAGACCCAGTACTTC. Its protein product is CAVLPLAGGGETQYF.

In this sample, this clone turned up many times. This sequence joins TRBV27 and TRBJ2-2; D remains unclear. Trimming removed 0 bases from V and 7 bases from J, with 6 bases in between. There are 13 residues in the CDR3. Germline CDR1 and CDR2: MNHEY and SMNVEV (reference sequence). The CDR3 loop is CASSLSEYGELFF. The CDR3 DNA reads as TGTGCCAGCAGTTTATCCGAGTACGGGGAGCTGTTTTTT.

This clone is medium-sized in the sample. The genes are TRBV11-2 and TRBJ2-1, with 8 bases lining up with TRBD2. There are 15 residues in the CDR3. The germline V gene has CDR1 SGHAT and CDR2 FQNNGV. V gave up 4 bases and J gave up 6 bases; unmatched junction bases: 8. The CDR3 reads CASSSGTSDSNEQFF. The CDR3 nucleotides read TGTGCCAGCAGCTCCGGGACTAGTGATAGCAATGAGCAGTTCTTC.

At least ten counts were recorded for this clone. The rearrangement uses TRBV7-6 and TRBJ2-7; D remains unclear. Deletions cut 6 bases from V and 0 bases from J, with 12 bases between. The CDR3 length is 14 residues. Germline V gene sequence: CDR1 SGHVS, CDR2 FNYEAQ. The CDR3 loop is CASSPRDNSYEQYF. CDR3 DNA: TGTGCCAGCAGTCCCCGAGACAACTCCTACGAGCAGTACTTC.

The chain employs TRBV14 and TRBJ2-6; 8 positions agree with TRBD1. The V and J ends lost 0 bases and 0 bases, in that order; junction bases with no gene match: 13. This CDR3 contains 21 residues. Germline CDR1 reads SGHDN; CDR2 reads FVKESK. The CDR3 region is CASSQDSRLAGGASGANVLTF. Written as DNA, the CDR3 is TGTGCCAGCAGCCAAGATAGTCGGTTAGCAGGGGGCGCCTCTGGGGCCAACGTCCTGACTTTC.

The gene calls are TRBV5-1 and TRBJ2-1, with D possibly being TRBD1 (8 bases). Germline assignment: CDR1 SGHRS and CDR2 YFSETQ. The ends were cut back, 9 bases at V and 6 bases at J, with 28 bases in the middle. The CDR3 has 17 residues. As DNA, the CDR3 is TGCGCCATAAACTACAGGGGGAGGGGGCGCAAACCCAATGAGCAGTTCTTC. This translates into CAINYRGRGRKPNEQFF.

V gene TRBV5-1 combines with J gene TRBJ2-5; the match to TRBD2 covers 15 bases. The better agreement between TRBJ2-7 and the DNA end casts doubt on the J call. The CDR3 covers 14 residues. CDR1 SGHRS and CDR2 YFSETQ come from the germline V gene. The CDR3 DNA follows: TGCGCCAGCAGAGGGACTAGCGGGAGGTACGAGCAGTACTTC. Amino acid sequence: CASRGTSGRYEQYF.

The chain joins TRBV19 to TRBJ2-7, with D perhaps TRBD1 (6 bases). Germline CDR1 and CDR2: LNHDA and SQIVND (reference sequence). The CDR3 spans 15 residues. The V end was cut by 2 bases, the J end by 7 bases, with 18 bases between. CDR3 sequence reads: CASSITAGAKGEQYF. The DNA of the CDR3 is TGTGCCAGTAGTATAACCGCAGGGGCCAAGGGGGAGCAGTACTTC.

The rearrangement links TRBV2 to TRBJ2-7; D is unclear. The V gene's germline CDR1 is SNHLY and CDR2 FYNNEI. V was trimmed by 0 bases and J by 0 bases, leaving 12 bases between them. CDR3 size: 16 residues. The CDR3 is CASSEAPGALSYEQYF. In nucleotides, the CDR3 is TGTGCCAGCAGTGAAGCGCCTGGAGCGCTCTCCTACGAGCAGTACTTC.

This clone has more than one count but fewer than ten. The chain has TRBV5-1 and TRBJ2-1; 11 nucleotides match TRBD2. This CDR3 has 15 amino acids. Germline assignment: CDR1 SGHRS and CDR2 YFSETQ. V shed 0 bases, J shed 5 bases, and the junction held 1 base outside the gene matches. The CDR3 here is CASSLGLAGNNEQFF. Written as DNA, the CDR3 is TGCGCCAGCAGCTTGGGACTAGCGGGAAACAATGAGCAGTTCTTC.

This clone was counted between two and nine times. The rearrangement links TRBV13 to TRBJ1-1; the D is unclear. Between the trimmed V and J ends, which lost 0 bases and 0 bases, there was a span of 11 bases. The CDR3 extends over 16 amino acids. Germline V CDR1 and CDR2: PRHDT, FYEKMQ (reference sequence). For the CDR3, the DNA is TGTGCCAGCAGCTTAGGCGTTTCCCATTTGAACACTGAAGCTTTCTTT. This translates into CASSLGVSHLNTEAFF. The entire variable domain, with the rest obtained from reference TRBV13 and TRBJ1-1, is as follows: AAGVIQSPRHLIKEKRETATLKCYPIPRHDTVYWYQQGPGQDPQFLISFYEKMQSDKGSIPDRFSAQQFSDYHSELNMSSLELGDSALYFCASSLGVSHLNTEAFFGQGTRLTVV.

This clone was seen more than once but under ten times. The V and J genes are TRBV30 and TRBJ2-5; D is possibly TRBD2 (6 bases). The end of the DNA aligns better with TRBJ2-7, so the J call may be wrong. CDR3 length: 12 amino acids. The germline CDR1 and CDR2 sequences are GTSNPN and SVGIG (reference sequence). CDR3 coding DNA: TGTGCCTGGAGAAGGGACTTCTACGAGCAGTACTTC. This translates into CAWRRDFYEQYF.

The genes are TRBV6-5 and TRBJ2-7; possible D gene TRBD2, 6 bases. The V gene's germline CDR1 is MNHEY and CDR2 SVGAGI. With 6 bases removed from V and 0 bases from J, the gap between germline ends came to 15 bases. The CDR3 covers 15 residues. Written as DNA, the CDR3 is TGTGCCAGCAGACCCGCACTAGCCCACTCCTACGAGCAGTACTTC. It yields the protein CASRPALAHSYEQYF.

The chain uses TRBV7-2 and TRBJ2-7, with TRBD1 identical over 9 bases. The CDR3 has 14 residues. In germline, CDR1 is SGHTA, CDR2 FQGNSA. V shed 5 bases, J shed 4 bases, and the junction held 6 bases outside the gene matches. CDR3 in DNA: TGTGCCAGCAGCCTTACAGGGGGCGGGTACGAGCAGTACTTC. This sequence encodes CASSLTGGGYEQYF.

The chain couples TRBV29-1 to TRBJ2-7, with 8 bases identical to TRBD2. The CDR3 consists of 14 residues. CDR1 is SQVTM and CDR2 is ANQGSEA in the germline V gene. Trimming cost V 2 bases and J 5 bases; bases outside gene matches: 8. This CDR3 is CSVELTGGGDEQYF. The CDR3 DNA follows: TGCAGCGTTGAACTGACGGGAGGGGGTGACGAGCAGTACTTC.

V and J are TRBV29-1 and TRBJ1-3; weak D call: TRBD1 (6 bases). The CDR3 totals 12 residues. From germline, CDR1 is SQVTM and CDR2 ANQGSEA. Trimming took 4 bases from V and 4 from J, leaving 8 bases between them. CDR3 in DNA: TGCAGCGTTGTGGACAGCGGAAACACCATATATTTT. This gives the protein CSVVDSGNTIYF.

As for this clone: Other DNA sequences of this sample code for an identical CDR3. The V gene is TRBV6-1, the J gene TRBJ2-1; D may be TRBD2 (6 bases). This CDR3 is built from 16 residues. V shed 4 bases and J shed 2 bases, with 15 bases lying between them. Germline V gene sequence: CDR1 MNHNS, CDR2 SASEGT. The DNA for the CDR3 is TGTGCCAGCAGTGTACTCCGGGACTCGACCTACAATGAGCAGTTCTTC. As protein: CASSVLRDSTYNEQFF.

The chain employs TRBV9 and TRBJ2-7; D may be TRBD1 (6 bases). From germline, CDR1 is SGDLS and CDR2 YYNGEE. CDR3 length: 17 residues. The ends were cut back, 0 bases at V and 5 bases at J, with 21 bases in the middle. CDR3 sequence reads: CASSVDLQGHGLDEQYF. Written as DNA, the CDR3 is TGTGCCAGCAGCGTAGACCTCCAGGGACATGGCTTGGACGAGCAGTACTTC.

This clone has a handful of counts. This chain joins TRBV7-8 and TRBJ1-5; D is undetermined. The CDR3 runs to 14 residues. The germline V and J ends were trimmed by 3 bases and 5 bases, with 11 bases remaining between them. Germline CDR1 SGHVS, CDR2 FQNEAQ. The CDR3 sequence: CASSFSGEHQPQHF. The CDR3 bases are TGTGCCAGCAGCTTCTCCGGGGAACATCAGCCCCAGCATTTT.

The chain links TRBV25-1 to TRBJ2-1; 10 bases match TRBD1. The germline V gene encodes CDR1 MGHDK and CDR2 SYGVNS. V lost 6 bases to trimming and J lost 2 bases; unmatched junction nucleotides: 4. The CDR3 spans 15 residues. CDR3: CASSGDRGPYNEQFF. As DNA, the CDR3 is TGTGCCAGCAGCGGCGACAGGGGGCCCTACAATGAGCAGTTCTTC. Filled out from reference TRBV25-1 and TRBJ2-1, the complete variable domain reads EADIYQTPRYLVIGTGKKITLECSQTMGHDKMYWYQQDPGMELHLIHYSYGVNSTEKGDLSSESTVSRIRTEHFPLTLESARPSHTSQYLCASSGDRGPYNEQFFGPGTRLTVL.

This clone was observed at least ten times. This rearrangement joins TRBV10-2 to TRBJ2-7; TRBD2 agrees at 11 bases. Germline lookup yields CDR1 WSHSY and CDR2 SAAADI. The CDR3 contains 14 residues. Unmatched junction bases numbered 2, after V lost 7 bases and J lost 0 bases. The CDR3 loop is CASKGTSGSYEQYF. The CDR3 DNA is TGCGCCAGCAAGGGGACTAGCGGCTCCTACGAGCAGTACTTC.

The gene calls are TRBV7-8 and TRBJ1-1; D gene ambiguous. Trimming stripped 2 bases from V and 1 base from J, with 8 bases between. This CDR3 has 14 amino acids. CDR1 and CDR2 (germline): SGHVS, FQNEAQ. CDR3 sequence reads: CASSLMGRNTEAFF. In DNA, the CDR3 is TGTGCCAGCAGCTTAATGGGGAGGAACACTGAAGCTTTCTTT.

The chain combines TRBV6-1 with TRBJ1-5; weak D call: TRBD1 (5 bases). V lost 1 base and J 6 bases, leaving 10 bases between the germline ends. The germline V gene has CDR1 MNHNS and CDR2 SASEGT. The CDR3 consists of 14 residues. The CDR3 here is CASSEGSGGQPQHF. As DNA, the CDR3 is TGTGCCAGCAGTGAAGGATCCGGGGGTCAGCCCCAGCATTTT.

The rearrangement links TRBV11-2 to TRBJ1-1, with D perhaps matching TRBD1 (5 bases). The CDR3 extends over 13 amino acids. Germline CDR1 is SGHAT and CDR2 is FQNNGV. The ends were cut back, 2 bases at V and 5 bases at J, with 9 bases in the middle. In DNA, the CDR3 is TGTGCCAGCAGCTTATGGGGGGGGACTGAAGCTTTCTTT. This gives the protein CASSLWGGTEAFF.

The chain combines TRBV5-6 with TRBJ1-1, with D possibly TRBD1 on 6 matching bases. This CDR3 is 15 amino acids long. Germline V gives CDR1 SGHDT, CDR2 YYEEEE. Trimming took off 0 bases at V and 1 base at J, with 10 bases between the two ends. CDR3 coding DNA: TGTGCCAGCAGCTTGGGAGGGGGAAGGAACACTGAAGCTTTCTTT. Translated, it gives CASSLGGGRNTEAFF.